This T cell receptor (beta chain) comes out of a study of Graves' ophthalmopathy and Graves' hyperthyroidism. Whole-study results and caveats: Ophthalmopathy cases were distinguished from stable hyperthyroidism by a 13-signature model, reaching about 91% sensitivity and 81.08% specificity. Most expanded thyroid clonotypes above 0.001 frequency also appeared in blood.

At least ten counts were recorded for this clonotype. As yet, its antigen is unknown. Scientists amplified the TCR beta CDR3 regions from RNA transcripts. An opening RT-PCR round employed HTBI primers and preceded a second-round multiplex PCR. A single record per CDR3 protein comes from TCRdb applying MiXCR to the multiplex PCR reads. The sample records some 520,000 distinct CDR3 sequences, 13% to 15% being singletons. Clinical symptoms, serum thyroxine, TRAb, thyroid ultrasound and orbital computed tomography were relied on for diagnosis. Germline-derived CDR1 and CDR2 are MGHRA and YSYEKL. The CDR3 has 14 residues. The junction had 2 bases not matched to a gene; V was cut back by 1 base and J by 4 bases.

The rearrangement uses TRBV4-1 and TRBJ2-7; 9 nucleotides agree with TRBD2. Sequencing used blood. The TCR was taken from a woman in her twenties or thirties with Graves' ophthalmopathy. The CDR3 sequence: CASSQVAGVYEQYF. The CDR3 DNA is TGCGCCAGCAGCCAAGTAGCGGGAGTATACGAGCAGTACTTC.